The entry that follows covers one TCR beta chain sequence. The sample originates from a study of technical replicates of blood from a handful of donors. The method was immunoSEQ multiplex PCR; TCRdb's version includes in-frame clones alone and lacks a portion of them. The repertoire holds 55,000 to 75,000 clones, with around 95% as singletons. This CDR3 contains 12 residues. Germline V gene sequence: CDR1 GTSNPN, CDR2 SVGIG (reference sequence). The V end was cut by 2 bases, the J end by 4 bases, with 9 bases between. The chain joins TRBV30 to TRBJ2-7, with D perhaps TRBD2 (6 bases). This TCR came from a human donor in good health. The material sequenced was T cells isolated from PBMCs. The DNA of the CDR3 is TGTGCCTGGAGTCAAGGAGGGTACGAGCAGTACTTC. Protein: CAWSQGGYEQYF.